These 24 T cell receptor beta chains were all obtained from the same sample, sequenced in a study of blood T cell repertoires in COVID-19. Sequenced by immunoSEQ multiplex PCR; TCRdb stores in-frame clones only, minus some. The data contain about 120,000 clones, around 87% of them seen just once; the ten biggest clones take up around 30%. The source material was peripheral blood. Receptors were obtained from a man aged 70-80 years with active or convalescent COVID-19.

The genes are TRBV30 and TRBJ2-2, with D perhaps TRBD2 (5 bases). V lost 5 bases to trimming and J lost 6 bases, with 10 bases between them. The germline V gene has CDR1 GTSNPN and CDR2 SVGIG (reference sequence). This CDR3 is built from 12 residues. CDR3: CAWGVGAGELFF. In DNA form, the CDR3 reads TGTGCCTGGGGGGTGGGAGCCGGGGAGCTGTTTTTT.

The chain uses TRBV28 and TRBJ1-1, with 10 nucleotides matching TRBD1. The length of the CDR3 is 16 residues. In germline, CDR1 is MDHEN, CDR2 SYDVKM. J was trimmed by 4 bases and V by 4 bases; bases with no gene match: 9. The CDR3 DNA sequence: TGTGCCAGCAGTTGGGACAGGGGCTCATACGGCACTGAAGCTTTCTTT. Amino acid sequence: CASSWDRGSYGTEAFF. The entire variable domain, with the rest obtained from reference TRBV28 and TRBJ1-1, is as follows: DVKVTQSSRYLVKRTGEKVFLECVQDMDHENMFWYRQDPGLGLRLIYFSYDVKMKEKGDIPEGYSVSREKKERFSLILESASTNQTSMYLCASSWDRGSYGTEAFFGQGTRLTVV.

The V call is TRBV6-5, the J call TRBJ1-5; 9 bases agree with TRBD1. This CDR3 is 15 amino acids long. V was pared by 6 bases and J by 1 base, with 4 bases of the junction left unmatched. In germline, CDR1 is MNHEY, CDR2 SVGAGI. CDR3 protein: CASRGQGRSNQPQHF. The DNA of the CDR3 is TGTGCCAGCAGGGGACAGGGTAGGAGCAATCAGCCCCAGCATTTT.

The rearrangement links TRBV11-2 to TRBJ2-1; 7 nucleotides align to TRBD2. Germline V gives CDR1 SGHAT, CDR2 FQNNGV. The CDR3 totals 17 residues. V trimming: 1 base; J trimming: 0 bases; junction bases outside the gene matches: 6. In nucleotides, the CDR3 is TGTGCCAGCAGCTTAGGGGCGGGAGCGGTCTCCTACAATGAGCAGTTCTTC. Amino acid sequence: CASSLGAGAVSYNEQFF.

The J gene is TRBJ2-2, the V gene TRBV30; D perhaps matches TRBD1 (6 bases). Trimming took 8 bases from V and 0 from J, leaving 10 bases between them. This CDR3 has 13 amino acids. Germline assignment: CDR1 GTSNPN and CDR2 SVGIG (reference sequence). CDR3 in amino acids: CAEDRPNTGELFF. As DNA, the CDR3 is TGTGCCGAGGACAGACCGAACACCGGGGAGCTGTTTTTT.

The chain couples TRBV11-2 to TRBJ1-6; possibly TRBD1 for D (6 bases). The germline gives CDR1 SGHAT, CDR2 FQNNGV. The CDR3 runs 15 residues. Trimming took off 5 bases at V and 5 bases at J, with 13 bases between the two ends. CDR3 sequence reads: CASSMQGSDNSPLHF. Here the CDR3 DNA reads TGTGCCAGCAGCATGCAGGGGTCAGATAATTCACCCCTCCACTTT.

This chain joins TRBV7-6 and TRBJ2-7; no definite D call. The CDR3 loop spans 14 amino acids. Looked up from germline, CDR1 is SGHVS and CDR2 is FNYEAQ. The V end lost 1 base, the J end lost 0 bases, and 7 bases lay between the germline ends. CDR3: CASSLVANSYEQYF. Here the CDR3 DNA reads TGTGCCAGCAGCTTAGTGGCCAACTCCTACGAGCAGTACTTC.

This sequence joins TRBV7-2 and TRBJ2-4; D possibly corresponds to TRBD2 (6 bases). This CDR3 contains 15 residues. Germline V gene data show CDR1 as SGHTA and CDR2 as FQGNSA. V lost 1 base and J 6 bases, leaving 13 bases between the germline ends. The chain's CDR3 is CASSLGASVPNIQYF. DNA of the CDR3: TGTGCCAGCAGCTTAGGGGCTAGCGTCCCAAACATTCAGTACTTC.

V is TRBV18 and J is TRBJ2-5, with 9 bases lining up with TRBD1. This CDR3 region has 16 residues. V lost 2 bases and J lost 2; bases outside the gene matches: 6. Germline V gives CDR1 KGHSH, CDR2 LQKENI. CDR3 DNA: TGTGCCAGCTCACCAGCCCGGGACAGGGCGCAAGAGACCCAGTACTTC. Translating it yields CASSPARDRAQETQYF.

This chain uses TRBV6-1 with TRBJ1-2; no clear D gene. CDR1 MNHNS and CDR2 SASEGT come from the germline V gene. The CDR3 is 15 amino acids. Trimming cost V 0 bases and J 0 bases, with 8 bases left between them. CDR3 amino acids: CASSEAPGTNYGYTF. The CDR3, as DNA: TGTGCCAGCAGTGAAGCGCCCGGGACTAACTATGGCTACACCTTC.

The CDR3 bases are TGTGCCAGCTCGACTAGCGGGAGAAGGGAGACCCAGTACTTC. This encodes CASSTSGRRETQYF. The J gene is TRBJ2-5, the V gene TRBV3-1 (or the pseudogene TRBV3-2), with 12 bases matching TRBD2. Germline V gene lookup returns CDR1 LGHDT and CDR2 YNNKEL (reference sequence). The CDR3 length is 14 residues. The V and J ends lost 8 bases and 5 bases, in that order; junction bases with no gene match: 6.

The chain combines TRBV5-4 with TRBJ2-2; no firm D call. The CDR3 sequence is 15 residues long. The germline V and J ends were trimmed by 0 bases and 2 bases, with 8 bases remaining between them. The V gene's germline CDR1 is SGHNT and CDR2 YYREEE (reference sequence). The CDR3 protein is CASSLDAVNTGELFF. CDR3 in DNA: TGTGCCAGCAGCTTGGATGCAGTAAACACCGGGGAGCTGTTTTTT.

This clone was seen just once. The chain recombines TRBV2 with TRBJ1-1, with TRBD1 matching over 8 bases. The CDR3 loop spans 13 amino acids. The germline CDR1 and CDR2 sequences are SNHLY and FYNNEI. V dropped 6 bases and J dropped 5; count of bases not matched to a gene: 5. The CDR3 bases are TGTGCCAGCAGCGGACAGGGCGGGACTGAAGCTTTCTTT. Protein sequence: CASSGQGGTEAFF.

The V call is TRBV27, the J call TRBJ2-5; possible D gene TRBD2, 5 bases. V lost 3 bases and J lost 2, with 16 bases in between. Germline-derived CDR1 and CDR2 are MNHEY and SMNVEV (reference sequence). This CDR3 is built from 16 residues. The CDR3 DNA reads as TGTGCCAGCAGTTTCTCTAGCTCCCGGGGTCAAGAGACCCAGTACTTC. Translating it yields CASSFSSSRGQETQYF.

This clone has only one observation. The V and J genes are TRBV27 and TRBJ2-5, with 7 bases fitting TRBD2. Germline V gene lookup returns CDR1 MNHEY and CDR2 SMNVEV (reference sequence). The V and J ends lost 5 bases and 3 bases, in that order; junction bases with no gene match: 30. The length of the CDR3 is 22 residues. The CDR3 DNA follows: TGTGCCAGCAGTCTGTCGTCCCCAAGTCGGGGGGTTGGTTCGGGAGCGGAAGAGACCCAGTACTTC. Protein product: CASSLSSPSRGVGSGAEETQYF.

This sequence joins TRBV5-4 and TRBJ1-1; D call uncertain. The CDR3 contains 14 residues. Trimming shortened V by 0 bases and J by 1 base, and 7 bases separated the two germline ends. Germline V gene sequence: CDR1 SGHNT, CDR2 YYREEE (reference sequence). Written as DNA, the CDR3 is TGTGCCAGCAGCTTGGGACAAACGAACACTGAAGCTTTCTTT. This codes for CASSLGQTNTEAFF. Together with reference TRBV5-4 and TRBJ1-1, the CDR3 gives the full variable domain: ETGVTQSPTHLIKTRGQQVTLRCSSQSGHNTVSWYQQALGQGPQFIFQYYREEENGRGNFPPRFSGLQFPNYSSELNVNALELDDSALYLCASSLGQTNTEAFFGQGTRLTVV.

The chain has TRBV5-8 and TRBJ2-5; TRBD1 aligns across 7 bases. Germline V gene data show CDR1 as SGHTS and CDR2 as YDEGEE. The CDR3 totals 14 residues. J was trimmed by 3 bases and V by 4 bases; bases with no gene match: 6. CDR3: CASSHRQGEETQYF. CDR3 nucleotide sequence: TGTGCCAGCAGCCATCGACAGGGAGAAGAGACCCAGTACTTC.

This chain links TRBV7-2 with TRBJ2-1; 7 nucleotides line up with TRBD2. The V and J ends lost 4 bases and 14 bases, in that order; junction bases with no gene match: 11. Germline CDR1 SGHTA, CDR2 FQGNSA. This CDR3 is 13 amino acids long. CDR3 loop: CASSSSLAAEKFF. CDR3 coding DNA: TGTGCCAGCAGCTCCTCCCTAGCGGCAGAGAAGTTCTTC.

The chain recombines TRBV7-2 with TRBJ2-5; D is possibly TRBD2 (5 bases). This CDR3 has 13 residues. The V and J ends lost 2 bases and 5 bases respectively, with 9 bases between them. Germline V CDR1 and CDR2: SGHTA, FQGNSA. The CDR3 nucleotides read TGTGCCAGCAGCTTAAGTCCGGGGGAGACCCAGTACTTC. This translates into CASSLSPGETQYF.

V usage is TRBV29-1 and J usage is TRBJ2-1; 13 nucleotides match TRBD2. Germline CDR1 and CDR2: SQVTM and ANQGSEA. J gave up 7 bases and V 6 bases, and 6 bases lay outside the gene matches. CDR3 size: 14 residues. The CDR3 coding sequence is TGCAGCGTCACCTGGGGACTAGCGGGAAATGAGCAGTTCTTC. Translated: CSVTWGLAGNEQFF.

The chain uses TRBV7-6 and TRBJ2-6; TRBD1 matches 9 bases. Germline V gene sequence: CDR1 SGHVS, CDR2 FNYEAQ. There are 16 residues in the CDR3. Trimming removed 5 bases from V and 4 bases from J; junction bases left unmatched: 6. The CDR3 loop is CASSKQGARGANVLTF. In nucleotides, the CDR3 is TGTGCCAGCAGCAAACAGGGGGCGCGAGGGGCCAACGTCCTGACTTTC.

This chain uses TRBV7-3 with TRBJ2-3; D is perhaps TRBD2 (6 bases). The germline gives CDR1 SGHTA, CDR2 FQGTGA. V lost 3 bases and J lost 3, with 7 bases in between. The CDR3 has 13 amino acids. The CDR3 nucleotides read TGTGCCAGCAGCTTGGACTATACAGATACGCAGTATTTT. As protein: CASSLDYTDTQYF.

This clone came up once. The chain uses TRBV6-5 and TRBJ1-6; D possibly corresponds to TRBD1 (5 bases). The V gene lost 0 bases and the J gene lost 14 bases, with 11 bases spanning the gap. The CDR3 spans 13 residues. Germline CDR1 MNHEY, CDR2 SVGAGI. Written as DNA, the CDR3 is TGTGCCAGCAGTTACTCGTCCGGGGGAGCCCTCCACTTT. This encodes CASSYSSGGALHF.

The chain recombines TRBV5-1 with TRBJ2-3, with a tentative D call TRBD2 (6 bases). Trimming removed 7 bases at V and 4 bases at J, with 19 bases between. Germline CDR1 is SGHRS and CDR2 is YFSETQ. The length of the CDR3 is 15 residues. The CDR3 region has the DNA TGCGCCAGCTCCGGAGGGGCAGGGATCGCAGATACGCAGTATTTT. Translated: CASSGGAGIADTQYF.